Sequencing of this TCR beta chain was carried out in a study of Graves' ophthalmopathy and Graves' hyperthyroidism. Amplification from RNA transcripts yielded the TCR beta CDR3 regions. RT-PCR was first run with HTBI primers, then multiplex PCR in a second round. Using its own MiXCR run on the multiplex PCR reads, TCRdb lists one record per CDR3 protein. This table holds 240,000 or so distinct CDR3 sequences, 40% to 50% found once. As regards this clonotype: The target antigen is unknown.

General study results and limits: The model's prediction of ophthalmopathy progression had 65% to 71% sensitivity and roughly 72% specificity. Thyroid clonotypes that were expanded above 0.001 frequency mostly also appeared in blood.

This CDR3 has 14 residues. V was pared by 5 bases and J by 4 bases, with 14 bases between. CDR1 is SGHTA, CDR2 FQGNSA, per germline. V usage is TRBV7-2 and J usage is TRBJ1-2; D is ambiguous. The origin of this receptor is an adult man with Graves' ophthalmopathy. The sample comprised peripheral blood. The CDR3 reads CASSQVTPTYGYTF. CDR3 nucleotides: TGTGCCAGCAGCCAAGTAACCCCAACCTATGGCTACACCTTC.